This T cell receptor (beta chain) was obtained from a study of cytomegalovirus exposure and HLA in healthy donors. Study at large: HLA-typed donors were the source of approximately 80 million unique TCRs held in an early data release. Most donors, around 81% of a few hundred genotyped, fell in the Caucasian-associated ancestry cluster.

General study results and limits: As a later analysis revealed, most CMV-associated TCR beta chains appeared HLA-restricted. A later analysis linked a missense variant in DCLRE1C to the trimming of TCR beta V and J genes.

Remarks on this clone: Its antigen is not known.

PCR involved 60 Vbeta and 13 Jbeta primers. This table comes from immunoSEQ multiplex PCR, and its TCRdb copy is limited to in-frame clones, with some not included. The sample holds some 120,000 clones, roughly four fifths seen once. Sequencing used PBMCs. This TCR came from an older woman in good health and CMV-seropositive.

DNA for the CDR3: TGCGCCAGCAGCCAAGATCTCGGCGGGATTGGGCTAGAGCAGTACTTC. It encodes CASSQDLGGIGLEQYF. The chain joins TRBV4-3 to TRBJ2-7, with a possible D match to TRBD2 (6 bases). The V and J ends lost 0 bases and 7 bases respectively, with 19 bases between them. The CDR3 spans 16 residues. Germline V gene sequence: CDR1 LGHNA, CDR2 YSLEER.